The 25 T cell receptor beta chains presented below share a single source sample, sequenced in a study of blood T cells in healthy people across ages. It was with a sample-barcoded 5' primer and a J-beta primer mix that a second PCR of about 6 to 11 cycles was run. TCRdb used MiXCR to reprocess the 5' RACE reads, holding one entry per CDR3 protein. In the table there are under 1 million distinct CDR3 sequences, 40% to 50% of which are singletons. Sequencing used blood. The receptors stem from a man between 60 and 75 years old in good health.

The chain links TRBV2 to TRBJ2-3; no firm D call. The V and J ends lost 2 bases and 6 bases respectively, with 6 bases between them. CDR3 length: 12 amino acids. Germline values: CDR1 SNHLY, CDR2 FYNNEI. The CDR3 region has the DNA TGTGCCAGCAGTGAACTGGAGGATACGCAGTATTTT. Protein: CASSELEDTQYF.

This chain connects TRBV4-1 to TRBJ2-7; 8 nucleotides line up with TRBD1. The V gene's germline CDR1 is MGHRA and CDR2 YSYEKL. Trimming cost V 5 bases and J 2 bases; bases outside gene matches: 11. CDR3 length: 16 amino acids. The CDR3 DNA is TGCGCCAGCAGCAACAGATTAAGACAGGGGACCTACGAGCAGTACTTC. Its protein is CASSNRLRQGTYEQYF.

Only one count was recorded for this clonotype. J is TRBJ2-1 and V is TRBV12-3 or TRBV12-4; perhaps TRBD2 as D (6 bases). With 3 bases removed from V and 4 bases from J, the gap between germline ends came to 16 bases. This CDR3 is 16 amino acids long. CDR3 bases: TGTGCCAGCAGTTTGTTAGCGGTTATCCGTTACAATGAGCAGTTCTTC. Translating it yields CASSLLAVIRYNEQFF.

The chain has TRBV21-1 and TRBJ1-2; the D call in the table, TRBD1, was not verified against the DNA. TRBV21-1 is recorded as a pseudogene. The CDR3 extends over 15 amino acids. As DNA, the CDR3 is TGTGCCAGCAGCAAAAAGAAAAACAGGGGCTATGGCTACACCTTC. Amino acids: CASSKKKNRGYGYTF.

This clonotype occurred a few times. The chain combines TRBV27 with TRBJ2-5; 8 positions match TRBD1. The CDR3 has 13 amino acids. Losses at the gene ends were 2 bases for V and 9 bases for J; bases not matched to a gene: 5. Germline V gives CDR1 MNHEY, CDR2 SMNVEV (reference sequence). CDR3 in amino acids: CASSLGTGAPQYF. The CDR3 DNA sequence: TGTGCCAGCAGTTTAGGGACAGGAGCTCCCCAGTACTTC.

This sequence joins TRBV4-1 and TRBJ2-4, with TRBD1 as a possible D gene (5 bases). V lost 0 bases, J lost 0 bases, and 18 bases lay in between. Germline V lookup: CDR1 MGHRA, CDR2 YSYEKL. The CDR3 sequence is 19 residues long. CDR3 sequence (DNA): TGCGCCAGCAGCCAAGAAGGGGCGACAGAGAGGTCAGCCAAAAACATTCAGTACTTC. As protein: CASSQEGATERSAKNIQYF.

With respect to this clonotype: One end of the junction varies from germline; a read error may be responsible. The CDR3 is CASTRTSGTDTEYF. The CDR3 coding sequence is TGTGCCAGCACCAGGACTAGCGGCACAGATACGGAGTATTTT. V is TRBV12-3 or TRBV12-4 and J is TRBJ2-3; 10 nucleotides align to TRBD2. The CDR3 has 14 residues.

This rearrangement joins TRBV27 to TRBJ2-7; no clear D gene. V shed 0 bases and J shed 8 bases, with 11 bases lying between them. The germline CDR1 and CDR2 sequences are MNHEY and SMNVEV (reference sequence). The CDR3 spans 13 residues. This CDR3 reads CASSLSSRGQQYF. The CDR3 DNA reads TGTGCCAGCAGTTTATCGTCCCGAGGACAGCAGTACTTC.

Only a few counts were recorded for this clonotype. The V gene is TRBV4-3, the J gene TRBJ2-1, with TRBD2 matching over 7 bases. Per germline, CDR1 LGHNA and CDR2 YSLEER. Trimming removed 0 bases from V and 4 bases from J; junction bases left unmatched: 9. The CDR3 runs to 17 residues. The CDR3 nucleotides read TGCGCCAGCAGCCAAGATTATGCTAGCGGACCTTACAATGAGCAGTTCTTC. Amino acid sequence: CASSQDYASGPYNEQFF.

The chain joins TRBV5-1 to TRBJ2-3; a weak D match, TRBD2 (6 bases). The CDR3 contains 15 residues. Trimming took 2 bases from V and 3 from J, leaving 13 bases between them. Germline lookup yields CDR1 SGHRS and CDR2 YFSETQ. The CDR3 coding sequence is TGCGCCAGCAGCTTACGGGGGATTAGAACAGATACGCAGTATTTT. Protein sequence: CASSLRGIRTDTQYF.

The chain couples TRBV27 to TRBJ1-1; D unresolved. The CDR3 runs 17 residues. Deletions cut 5 bases from V and 8 bases from J, with 27 bases between. Germline CDR1 reads MNHEY; CDR2 reads SMNVEV (reference sequence). This CDR3 reads CASSRIGLGTEKREAFF. DNA for the CDR3: TGTGCCAGCAGTCGAATTGGGCTTGGTACAGAAAAACGAGAAGCTTTCTTT.

The chain couples TRBV7-2 to TRBJ1-4, with D maybe TRBD1 (6 bases). The V end was cut by 4 bases, the J end by 8 bases, with 20 bases between. The CDR3 is 16 residues long. Per germline, CDR1 SGHTA and CDR2 FQGNSA. In DNA, the CDR3 is TGTGCCAGCAGCTCCCACGCGAGGGGGGCCGGGGAAAAACTGTTTTTT. Protein: CASSSHARGAGEKLFF.

This clonotype turned up a few times. In DNA form, the CDR3 reads TGCAGTGCTCCCGAGGCTAGCACTGAAGCTTTCTTT. Protein sequence: CSAPEASTEAFF. The V call is TRBV20-1, the J call TRBJ1-1; no definite D call. Looked up from germline, CDR1 is DFQATT and CDR2 is SNEGSKA (reference sequence). V shed 5 bases and J shed 4 bases, with 11 bases lying between them. This CDR3 is 12 amino acids long.

CDR3 amino acids: CASSPQGQPLDGYTF. CDR3 bases: TGTGCCAGCAGCCCTCAGGGGCAGCCCCTGGATGGCTACACCTTC. The chain links TRBV9 to TRBJ1-2, with D possibly matching TRBD1 (6 bases). Germline V CDR1 and CDR2: SGDLS, YYNGEE. The V and J ends lost 4 bases and 6 bases respectively, with 19 bases between them. CDR3 length: 15 amino acids.

This chain uses TRBV29-1 with TRBJ1-5, with D possibly being TRBD1 (5 bases). V was pared by 6 bases and J by 2 bases, with 11 bases between. Germline CDR1 and CDR2: SQVTM and ANQGSEA. The CDR3 has 13 amino acids. The CDR3 here is CSVAGIGNQPQHF. The CDR3 nucleotides read TGCAGCGTAGCAGGGATCGGCAATCAGCCCCAGCATTTT. Based on the CDR3 plus reference TRBV29-1 and TRBJ1-5, the full variable domain is SAVISQKPSRDICQRGTSLTIQCQVDSQVTMMFWYRQQPGQSLTLIATANQGSEATYESGFVIDKFPISRPNLTFSTLTVSNMSPEDSSIYLCSVAGIGNQPQHFGDGTRLSIL.

Worth noting for this clonotype: One end of the junction fails to match germline, which may point to a read error. This chain uses TRBV5-1 with TRBJ1-1; D is undetermined. Germline V gene sequence: CDR1 SGHRS, CDR2 YFSETQ. The CDR3 length is 14 residues. CDR3 sequence (DNA): TGTGCCAGCAGCTTAGAGGGTGGGAACACTGAAGCTTTCTTT. Its translation: CASSLEGGNTEAFF.

V is TRBV20-1 and J is TRBJ2-7; maybe TRBD1 (6 bases). CDR1 is DFQATT, CDR2 SNEGSKA, per germline (reference sequence). The CDR3 runs 14 residues. The germline V and J ends were trimmed by 5 bases and 0 bases, with 14 bases remaining between them. The CDR3 bases are TGCAGTGCTGTTACAGGGCACAGCTCCTACGAGCAGTACTTC. It specifies CSAVTGHSSYEQYF.

This clonotype occurred many times. CDR3 DNA sequence: TGCAGTGCTAGAGGCCGACCTATAGAAGGCTACACCTTC. Its protein is CSARGRPIEGYTF. The gene calls are TRBV20-1 and TRBJ1-2; D is ambiguous. The CDR3 covers 13 residues. The V gene lost 1 base and the J gene lost 8 bases, with 14 bases spanning the gap. CDR1 is DFQATT, CDR2 SNEGSKA, per germline (reference sequence).

This clonotype was detected ten times or more. The chain combines TRBV4-1 with TRBJ2-1; D ambiguous. The CDR3 has 12 amino acids. V was trimmed by 0 bases and J by 10 bases, leaving 7 bases between them. The germline CDR1 and CDR2 sequences are MGHRA and YSYEKL. As DNA, the CDR3 is TGCGCCAGCAGCCAAGACTTCACCGAGCAGTTCTTC. Its protein product is CASSQDFTEQFF.

The V call is TRBV7-8, the J call TRBJ2-7; 8 bases agree with TRBD1. Unmatched junction bases numbered 4, after V lost 1 base and J lost 2 bases. Germline V gives CDR1 SGHVS, CDR2 FQNEAQ. CDR3 length: 15 amino acids. The CDR3 bases are TGTGCCAGCAGCTTAGAACTGGGACAGGCCTACGAGCAGTACTTC. Translated, it gives CASSLELGQAYEQYF.

This clonotype appeared a few times. The chain employs TRBV5-4 and TRBJ1-2, with TRBD1 identical over 7 bases. CDR3 size: 14 residues. The V gene end was trimmed by 4 bases and the J gene end by 4 bases; junction bases not matched to a gene: 7. The V gene's germline CDR1 is SGHNT and CDR2 YYREEE (reference sequence). CDR3 bases: TGTGCCAGCAGCCCAACAGGGGAGACCTATGGCTACACCTTC. As protein: CASSPTGETYGYTF. Variable domain in full (rest from reference TRBV5-4 and TRBJ1-2): ETGVTQSPTHLIKTRGQQVTLRCSSQSGHNTVSWYQQALGQGPQFIFQYYREEENGRGNFPPRFSGLQFPNYSSELNVNALELDDSALYLCASSPTGETYGYTFGSGTRLTVV.

This clonotype was picked up a small number of times. The rearrangement links TRBV6-6 to TRBJ1-2, with D uncertain. V was pared by 5 bases and J by 0 bases, with 13 bases between. The CDR3 is 15 residues long. CDR1 and CDR2 from the germline V gene are MNHNY and SVGAGI (reference sequence). This chain's CDR3 is CASSPPPWTNYGYTF. The CDR3, as DNA: TGTGCCAGCAGTCCCCCTCCATGGACTAACTATGGCTACACCTTC.

V is TRBV12-3 or TRBV12-4 and J is TRBJ2-7; D may be TRBD1 (5 bases). The CDR3 has 17 amino acids. V lost 3 bases, J lost 10 bases, and 28 bases lay in between. CDR3 bases: TGTGCCAGCAGTTTCTCCCCCATAGGGCCCTTGGTCAGGGCCCAGTACTTC. It translates to CASSFSPIGPLVRAQYF.

This rearrangement joins TRBV2 to TRBJ1-1; the D gene is possibly TRBD1 (5 bases). The V end was cut by 6 bases, the J end by 3 bases, with 17 bases between. There are 15 residues in the CDR3. In germline, CDR1 is SNHLY, CDR2 FYNNEI. The chain's CDR3 is CASRNARGPHTEAFF. As DNA, the CDR3 is TGTGCCAGCAGGAACGCTCGGGGCCCCCACACTGAAGCTTTCTTT. Drawing the rest from reference TRBV2 and TRBJ1-1, the complete variable domain is EPEVTQTPSHQVTQMGQEVILRCVPISNHLYFYWYRQILGQKVEFLVSFYNNEISEKSEIFDDQFSVERPDGSNFTLKIRSTKLEDSAMYFCASRNARGPHTEAFFGQGTRLTVV.

The rearrangement uses TRBV4-3 and TRBJ1-1; 8 bases line up with TRBD1. Germline trimming cut 4 bases from V and 1 base from J; bases unmatched to any gene: 8. CDR1 and CDR2 from the germline V gene are LGHNA and YSLEER. The CDR3 extends over 16 amino acids. The DNA for the CDR3 is TGCGCCAGCAGCCCCCGAACCGGGACAGGGAACACTGAAGCTTTCTTT. It translates to CASSPRTGTGNTEAFF.